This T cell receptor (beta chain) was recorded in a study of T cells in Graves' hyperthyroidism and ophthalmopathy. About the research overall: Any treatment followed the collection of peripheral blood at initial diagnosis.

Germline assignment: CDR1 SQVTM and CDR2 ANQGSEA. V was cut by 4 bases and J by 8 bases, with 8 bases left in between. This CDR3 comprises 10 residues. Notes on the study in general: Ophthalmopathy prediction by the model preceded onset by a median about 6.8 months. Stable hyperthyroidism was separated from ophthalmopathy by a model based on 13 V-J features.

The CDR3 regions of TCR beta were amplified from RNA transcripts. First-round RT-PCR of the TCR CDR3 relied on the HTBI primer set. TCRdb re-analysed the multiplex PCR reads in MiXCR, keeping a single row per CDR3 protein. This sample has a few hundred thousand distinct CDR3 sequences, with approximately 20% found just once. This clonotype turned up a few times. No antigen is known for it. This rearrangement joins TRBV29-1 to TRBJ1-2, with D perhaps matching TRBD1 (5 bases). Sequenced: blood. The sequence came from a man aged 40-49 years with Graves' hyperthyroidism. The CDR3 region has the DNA TGCAGCGTTGTTGAGGGGGGCTACACCTTC. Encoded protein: CSVVEGGYTF.